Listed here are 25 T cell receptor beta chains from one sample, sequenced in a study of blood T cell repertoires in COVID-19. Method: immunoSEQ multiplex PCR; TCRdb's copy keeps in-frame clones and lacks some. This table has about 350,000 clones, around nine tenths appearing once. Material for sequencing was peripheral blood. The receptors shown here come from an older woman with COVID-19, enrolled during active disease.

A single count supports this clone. This chain's CDR3 is CASRERVGYTF. The CDR3 DNA is TGTGCCAGCAGGGAGAGGGTTGGCTACACCTTC. The genes are TRBV2 and TRBJ1-2; D gene ambiguous. The germline V gene encodes CDR1 SNHLY and CDR2 FYNNEI. There are 11 residues in the CDR3. Trimming took off 6 bases at V and 7 bases at J, with 9 bases between the two ends.

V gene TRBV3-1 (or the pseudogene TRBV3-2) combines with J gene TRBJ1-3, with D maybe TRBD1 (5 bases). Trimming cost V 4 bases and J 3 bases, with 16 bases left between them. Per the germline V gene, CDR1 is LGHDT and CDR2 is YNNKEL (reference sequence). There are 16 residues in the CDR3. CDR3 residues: CASSPQGTHGGNTIYF. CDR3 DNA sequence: TGTGCCAGCAGCCCGCAGGGAACCCACGGTGGAAACACCATATATTTT.

The CDR3 reads CAISEGAGGSYEQYF. In DNA, the CDR3 is TGTGCCATCAGTGAGGGGGCAGGGGGCTCCTACGAGCAGTACTTC. The chain joins TRBV10-3 to TRBJ2-7; 7 nucleotides align to TRBD1. J gave up 0 bases and V 2 bases, and 4 bases lay outside the gene matches. CDR3 length equals 15 residues. Germline V gene lookup returns CDR1 ENHRY and CDR2 SYGVKD.

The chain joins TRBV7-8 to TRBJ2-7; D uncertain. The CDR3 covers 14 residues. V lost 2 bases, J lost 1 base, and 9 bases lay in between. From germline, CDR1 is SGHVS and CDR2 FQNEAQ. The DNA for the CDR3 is TGTGCCAGCAGCTTATTTGAGGCATCCTACGAGCAGTACTTC. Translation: CASSLFEASYEQYF.

CDR3 loop: CASSHSFQATTGELFF. The DNA for the CDR3 is TGTGCCAGCAGCCATTCCTTCCAGGCGACCACCGGGGAGCTGTTTTTT. The V gene is TRBV3-1 (or the pseudogene TRBV3-2), the J gene TRBJ2-2; D ambiguous. Between the trimmed V and J ends, which lost 3 bases and 4 bases, there was a span of 15 bases. The V gene's germline CDR1 is LGHDT and CDR2 YNNKEL (reference sequence). This CDR3 comprises 16 residues.

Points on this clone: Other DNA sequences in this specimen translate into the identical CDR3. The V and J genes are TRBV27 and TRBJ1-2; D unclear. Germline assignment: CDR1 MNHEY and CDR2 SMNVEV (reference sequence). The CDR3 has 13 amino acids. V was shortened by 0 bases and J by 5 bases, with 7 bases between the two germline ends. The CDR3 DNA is TGTGCCAGCAGTTTATCTGAGGGTTATGGCTACACCTTC. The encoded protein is CASSLSEGYGYTF.

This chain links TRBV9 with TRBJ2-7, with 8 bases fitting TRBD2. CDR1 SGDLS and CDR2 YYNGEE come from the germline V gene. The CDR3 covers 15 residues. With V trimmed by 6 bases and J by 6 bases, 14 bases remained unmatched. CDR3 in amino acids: CASNAEERGSGEQYF. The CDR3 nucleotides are TGTGCCAGCAACGCTGAAGAGCGGGGGTCGGGCGAGCAGTACTTC.

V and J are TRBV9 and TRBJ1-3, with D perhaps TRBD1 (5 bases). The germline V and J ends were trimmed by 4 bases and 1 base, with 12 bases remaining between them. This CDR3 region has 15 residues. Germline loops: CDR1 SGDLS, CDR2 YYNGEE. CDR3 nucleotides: TGTGCCAGCAGCCCAAGTGGGGGGTCTGGAAACACCATATATTTT. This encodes CASSPSGGSGNTIYF.

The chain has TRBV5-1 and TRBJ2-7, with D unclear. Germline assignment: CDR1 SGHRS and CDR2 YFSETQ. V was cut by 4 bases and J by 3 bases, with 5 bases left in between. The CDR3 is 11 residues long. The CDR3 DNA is TGCGCCAGCAGCGGGCACTACGAGCAGTACTTC. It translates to CASSGHYEQYF.

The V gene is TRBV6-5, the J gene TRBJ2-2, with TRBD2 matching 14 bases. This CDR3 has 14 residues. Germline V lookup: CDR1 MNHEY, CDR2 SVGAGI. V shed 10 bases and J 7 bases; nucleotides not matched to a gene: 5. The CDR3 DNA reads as TGTGCCATCGGACTAGCGGGGGGTCGCGGGGAGCTGTTTTTT. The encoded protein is CAIGLAGGRGELFF.

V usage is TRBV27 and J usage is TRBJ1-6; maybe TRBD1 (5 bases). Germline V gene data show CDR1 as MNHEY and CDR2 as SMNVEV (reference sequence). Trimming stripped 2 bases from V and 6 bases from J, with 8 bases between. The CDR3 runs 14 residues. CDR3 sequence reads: CASSLTQGNSPLHF. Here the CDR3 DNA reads TGTGCCAGCAGTTTAACCCAGGGTAATTCACCCCTCCACTTT.

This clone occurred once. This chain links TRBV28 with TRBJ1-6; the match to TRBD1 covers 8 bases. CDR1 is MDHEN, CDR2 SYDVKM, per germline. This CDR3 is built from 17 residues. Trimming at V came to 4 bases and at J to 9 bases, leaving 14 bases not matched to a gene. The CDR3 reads CASSSFSSDRVGSPLHF. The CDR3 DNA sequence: TGTGCCAGCAGTTCTTTCTCCTCGGACAGGGTTGGTTCACCCCTCCACTTT.

This CDR3 reads CASSSLGTGGADTQYF. CDR3 coding DNA: TGTGCCAGCAGTTCCTTAGGGACAGGGGGCGCAGATACGCAGTATTTT. The chain is built from TRBV27 and TRBJ2-3, with 12 bases matching TRBD1. V lost 4 bases, J lost 4 bases, and 6 bases stayed unmatched. Germline loops: CDR1 MNHEY, CDR2 SMNVEV (reference sequence). CDR3 size: 16 residues.

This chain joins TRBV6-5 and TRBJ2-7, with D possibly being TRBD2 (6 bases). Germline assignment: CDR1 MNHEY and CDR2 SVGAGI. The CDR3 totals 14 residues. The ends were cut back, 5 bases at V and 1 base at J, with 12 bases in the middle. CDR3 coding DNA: TGTGCCAGCAGTCGGGACGGACTATCCTACGAGCAGTACTTC. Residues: CASSRDGLSYEQYF.

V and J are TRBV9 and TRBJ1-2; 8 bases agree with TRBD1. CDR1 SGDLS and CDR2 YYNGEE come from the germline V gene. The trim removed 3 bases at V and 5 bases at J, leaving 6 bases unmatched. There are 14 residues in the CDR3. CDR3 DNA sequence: TGTGCCAGCAGCGGACAGGGGCCGATTTATGGCTACACCTTC. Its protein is CASSGQGPIYGYTF.

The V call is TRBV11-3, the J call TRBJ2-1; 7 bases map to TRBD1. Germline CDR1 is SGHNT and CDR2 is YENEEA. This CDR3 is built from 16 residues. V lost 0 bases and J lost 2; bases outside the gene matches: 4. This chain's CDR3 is CASSLDPGQTYNEQFF. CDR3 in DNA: TGTGCCAGCAGCTTAGATCCGGGACAGACCTACAATGAGCAGTTCTTC.

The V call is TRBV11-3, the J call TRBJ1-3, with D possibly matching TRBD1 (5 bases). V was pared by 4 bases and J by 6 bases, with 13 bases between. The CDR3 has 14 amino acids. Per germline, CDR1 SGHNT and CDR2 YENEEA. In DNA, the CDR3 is TGTGCCAGCAGCTCCAGATGGGGGGTAAACACCATATATTTT. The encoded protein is CASSSRWGVNTIYF.

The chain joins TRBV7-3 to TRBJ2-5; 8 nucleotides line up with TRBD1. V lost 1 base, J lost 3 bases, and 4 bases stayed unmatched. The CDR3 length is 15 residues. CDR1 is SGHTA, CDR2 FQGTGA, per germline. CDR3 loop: CASSLSGTGEETQYF. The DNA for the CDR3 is TGTGCCAGCAGCTTAAGTGGGACAGGAGAAGAGACCCAGTACTTC. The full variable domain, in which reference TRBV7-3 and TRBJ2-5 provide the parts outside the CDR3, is GAGVSQTPSNKVTEKGKYVELRCDPISGHTALYWYRQSLGQGPEFLIYFQGTGAADDSGLPNDRFFAVRPEGSVSTLKIQRTERGDSAVYLCASSLSGTGEETQYFGPGTRLLVL.

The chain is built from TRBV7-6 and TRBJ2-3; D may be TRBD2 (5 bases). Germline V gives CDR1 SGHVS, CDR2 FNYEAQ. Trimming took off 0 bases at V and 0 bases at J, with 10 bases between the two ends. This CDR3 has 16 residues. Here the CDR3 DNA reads TGTGCCAGCAGCTTAGCGTCGGGGATAAGCACAGATACGCAGTATTTT. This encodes CASSLASGISTDTQYF. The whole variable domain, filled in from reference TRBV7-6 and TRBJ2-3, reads GAGVSQSPRYKVTKRGQDVALRCDPISGHVSLYWYRQALGQGPEFLTYFNYEAQQDKSGLPNDRFSAERPEGSISTLTIQRTEQRDSAMYRCASSLASGISTDTQYFGPGTRLTVL.

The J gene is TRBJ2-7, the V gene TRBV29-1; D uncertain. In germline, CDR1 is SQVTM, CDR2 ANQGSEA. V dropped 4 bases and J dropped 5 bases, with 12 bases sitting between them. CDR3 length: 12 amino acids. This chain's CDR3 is CSVVGVQNEQYF. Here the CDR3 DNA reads TGCAGCGTTGTAGGCGTACAGAACGAGCAGTACTTC.

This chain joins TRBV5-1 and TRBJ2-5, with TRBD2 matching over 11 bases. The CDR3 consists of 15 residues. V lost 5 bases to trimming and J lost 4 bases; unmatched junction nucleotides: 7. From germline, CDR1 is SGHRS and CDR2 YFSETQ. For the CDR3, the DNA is TGCGCCAGCAGGCTAGCGGGGGGTTCCGGAGAGACCCAGTACTTC. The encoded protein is CASRLAGGSGETQYF.

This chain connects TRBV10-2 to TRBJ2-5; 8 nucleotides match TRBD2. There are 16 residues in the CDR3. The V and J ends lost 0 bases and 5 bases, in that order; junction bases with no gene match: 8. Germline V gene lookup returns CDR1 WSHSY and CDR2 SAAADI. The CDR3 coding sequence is TGCGCCAGCAGTGAGTCTCGGCGGGGGGCGCGGGAGACCCAGTACTTC. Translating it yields CASSESRRGARETQYF.

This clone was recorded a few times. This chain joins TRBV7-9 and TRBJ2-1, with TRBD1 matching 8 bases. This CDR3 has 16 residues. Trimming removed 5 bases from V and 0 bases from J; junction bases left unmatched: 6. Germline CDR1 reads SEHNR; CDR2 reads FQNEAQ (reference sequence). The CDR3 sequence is CASSAWTGSSYNEQFF. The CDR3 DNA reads TGTGCCAGCAGCGCGTGGACAGGGAGCTCCTACAATGAGCAGTTCTTC. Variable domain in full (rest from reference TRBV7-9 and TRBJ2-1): DTGVSQNPRHKITKRGQNVTFRCDPISEHNRLYWYRQTLGQGPEFLTYFQNEAQLEKSRLLSDRFSAERPKGSFSTLEIQRTEQGDSAMYLCASSAWTGSSYNEQFFGPGTRLTVL.

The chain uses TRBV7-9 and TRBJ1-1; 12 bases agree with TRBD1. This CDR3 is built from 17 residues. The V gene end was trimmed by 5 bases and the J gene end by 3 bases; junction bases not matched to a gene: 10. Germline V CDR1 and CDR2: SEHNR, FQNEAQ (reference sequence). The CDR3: CASSPRGTGGLYTEAFF. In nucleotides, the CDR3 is TGTGCCAGCAGCCCCAGGGGGACAGGGGGCCTGTACACTGAAGCTTTCTTT.

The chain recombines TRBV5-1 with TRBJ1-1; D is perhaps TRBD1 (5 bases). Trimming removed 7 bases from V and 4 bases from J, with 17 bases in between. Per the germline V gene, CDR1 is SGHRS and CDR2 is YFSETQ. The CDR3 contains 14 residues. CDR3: CASSFTRDGTEAFF. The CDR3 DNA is TGCGCCAGCTCCTTTACCAGGGATGGCACTGAAGCTTTCTTT.